Shown below are 21 T cell receptor beta chains from a single sample sequenced in a study of beta chain features in type 1 diabetes. General study points: When Type 1 diabetes patients were examined, their TCRB CDR3s proved moderately but significantly shorter in all four CD4+ subsets.

Reverse transcribing all isolated RNA meant expressed TCRB transcripts were sequenced. The assay was immunoSEQ multiplex PCR, and TCRdb's table has in-frame clones only and misses some. The data contain approximately 100,000 clones, 25% to 35% of them seen just once; the ten biggest clones take up approximately 0.5%. No cognate antigen is known for these TCRs. Sequencing used central memory CD4+ T cells from blood. The receptors here all came from a young woman with type 1 diabetes.

The chain employs TRBV7-2 and TRBJ2-5, with TRBD2 identical over 7 bases. The V gene's germline CDR1 is SGHTA and CDR2 FQGNSA. The CDR3 spans 16 residues. The V segment lost 3 bases and the J segment 2 bases; nucleotides outside the gene matches: 9. The CDR3 nucleotides are TGTGCCAGCAGCTTGCGACGGGGGGATGTACAAGAGACCCAGTACTTC. This encodes CASSLRRGDVQETQYF.

The chain combines TRBV6-5 with TRBJ2-1; TRBD1 matches at 7 bases. Germline CDR1 is MNHEY and CDR2 is SVGAGI. Trimming removed 9 bases from V and 1 base from J; junction bases left unmatched: 9. This CDR3 spans 15 amino acids. The chain's CDR3 is CASTALGQSYNEQFF. The CDR3 region has the DNA TGTGCCAGTACCGCCTTGGGACAGTCCTACAATGAGCAGTTCTTC.

V and J are TRBV5-1 and TRBJ1-1, with a weak D call TRBD1 (6 bases). CDR1 is SGHRS, CDR2 YFSETQ, per germline. Deletions cut 4 bases from V and 7 bases from J, with 26 bases between. The CDR3 is 17 amino acids. The CDR3 nucleotides are TGCGCCAGCAGCCGTGGACAGATAGGGAGGGGACACTTTGAAGCTTTCTTT. Protein: CASSRGQIGRGHFEAFF.

This clone was detected only a few times. This rearrangement joins TRBV5-5 to TRBJ2-2; D not certain. Deletions cut 0 bases from V and 3 bases from J, with 9 bases between. The CDR3 sequence is 15 residues long. The germline gives CDR1 SGHKS, CDR2 YYEKEE (reference sequence). The CDR3 coding sequence is TGTGCCAGCAGCTTGGCGACTGGGTACACCGGGGAGCTGTTTTTT. Protein sequence: CASSLATGYTGELFF. The variable domain in full, completed from reference TRBV5-5 and TRBJ2-2, reads DAGVTQSPTHLIKTRGQQVTLRCSPISGHKSVSWYQQVLGQGPQFIFQYYEKEERGRGNFPDRFSARQFPNYSSELNVNALLLGDSALYLCASSLATGYTGELFFGEGSRLTVL.

The chain combines TRBV28 with TRBJ1-2; 7 bases agree with TRBD1. The germline gives CDR1 MDHEN, CDR2 SYDVKM. V trimming: 6 bases; J trimming: 4 bases; junction bases outside the gene matches: 14. This CDR3 has 16 amino acids. The DNA of the CDR3 is TGTGCCAGCAGGCCGAGAGGGCAGGGGGGTTCCTATGGCTACACCTTC. It is translated as CASRPRGQGGSYGYTF.

The gene calls are TRBV15 and TRBJ2-7; the match to TRBD2 covers 7 bases. V gave up 0 bases and J gave up 5 bases; unmatched junction bases: 1. In germline, CDR1 is LNHNV, CDR2 YYDKDF (reference sequence). The CDR3 extends over 13 amino acids. The CDR3 here is CATSRDGGDEQYV. In DNA form, the CDR3 reads TGTGCCACCAGCAGAGATGGGGGGGACGAGCAGTACGTC.

The chain carries TRBV2 and TRBJ1-5; 10 bases are shared with TRBD1. The germline gives CDR1 SNHLY, CDR2 FYNNEI. V was pared by 7 bases and J by 2 bases, with 14 bases of the junction left unmatched. The CDR3 covers 18 residues. The CDR3 DNA reads TGTGCCAGCAAGGGACGGGGACAGGGGCCGGGAGGCAATCAGCCCCAGCATTTT. It is translated as CASKGRGQGPGGNQPQHF.

This clone has just a few counts. The chain recombines TRBV2 with TRBJ1-5; 10 bases align to TRBD1. The junction had 8 bases not matched to a gene; V was cut back by 11 bases and J by 4 bases. CDR3 length: 14 residues. Germline V gene data show CDR1 as SNHLY and CDR2 as FYNNEI. CDR3 nucleotides: TGTGCCGGAGGAATGGGACAGGGGAATCAGCCCCAGCATTTT. Encoded protein: CAGGMGQGNQPQHF.

This clone was seen only a few times. The chain carries TRBV18 and TRBJ1-5, with 7 bases that match TRBD1. Germline CDR1 is KGHSH and CDR2 is LQKENI. This CDR3 is 16 amino acids long. Trimming removed 3 bases from V and 2 bases from J; junction bases left unmatched: 7. This CDR3 reads CASSPDRVGGNQPQHF. The CDR3 coding sequence is TGTGCCAGCTCACCCGACAGGGTAGGGGGCAATCAGCCCCAGCATTTT.

The chain carries TRBV11-3 and TRBJ2-1; 9 bases line up with TRBD2. CDR3 length equals 16 residues. The germline gives CDR1 SGHNT, CDR2 YENEEA. Losses at the gene ends were 5 bases for V and 5 bases for J; bases not matched to a gene: 10. Written as DNA, the CDR3 is TGTGCCAGCAGCACCTCCGGGACTAGCCTCGACAATGAGCAGTTCTTC. It yields the protein CASSTSGTSLDNEQFF.

With respect to this clone: No conserved phenylalanine or tryptophan is present at the end of the CDR3, so a read error is the likely explanation. The chain joins TRBV20-1 to TRBJ1-2, with unresolved D. This CDR3 comprises 10 residues. The V gene's germline CDR1 is DFQATT and CDR2 SNEGSKA (reference sequence). The V end lost 6 bases, the J end lost 8 bases, and 10 bases lay between the germline ends. Here the CDR3 reads CSAKDGGYTL. DNA of the CDR3: TGCAGTGCCAAAGATGGGGGCTACACCCTC.

This clone showed up just a few times. The V gene is TRBV4-2, the J gene TRBJ2-5; 11 bases fit TRBD2. CDR1 and CDR2 from the germline V gene are LGHNA and YNFKEQ. The J segment lost 2 bases and the V segment lost 1 base, leaving 9 bases of the junction unmatched. This CDR3 has 18 amino acids. The DNA of the CDR3 is TGTGCCAGCAGCCAAGCCGCGGGTAGCGGGAGGGCTCAAGAGACCCAGTACTTC. This gives the protein CASSQAAGSGRAQETQYF.

This clone has only a few counts. This chain's CDR3 is CASSNGQGALNNEQFF. As DNA, the CDR3 is TGTGCCAGCAGCAACGGACAGGGAGCCTTGAACAATGAGCAGTTCTTC. The chain uses TRBV7-9 and TRBJ2-1; 8 bases are a match to TRBD1. In germline, CDR1 is SEHNR, CDR2 FQNEAQ (reference sequence). This CDR3 has 16 amino acids. Trimming removed 5 bases from V and 5 bases from J; junction bases left unmatched: 11.

The V call is TRBV6-1, the J call TRBJ2-3; the D gene is possibly TRBD1 (6 bases). Trimming pared 7 bases from V and 0 bases from J, leaving 11 bases between. Germline V gene lookup returns CDR1 MNHNS and CDR2 SASEGT. This CDR3 contains 14 residues. The CDR3 DNA sequence: TGTGCCAGCATCAGGGGTGCTAGCACAGATACGCAGTATTTT. This codes for CASIRGASTDTQYF.

The CDR3 DNA sequence: TGTGCCAGCAGCCAGGAAGCACGCAGACTAGCGGGGGACACAGATACGCAGTATTTT. Protein product: CASSQEARRLAGDTDTQYF. V and J are TRBV4-2 and TRBJ2-3, with TRBD2 identical over 12 bases. Germline lookup yields CDR1 LGHNA and CDR2 YNFKEQ. This CDR3 contains 19 residues. V shed 3 bases, J shed 2 bases, and the junction held 12 bases outside the gene matches.

V is TRBV7-2 and J is TRBJ1-4; D may be TRBD1 (6 bases). The CDR3 consists of 17 residues. CDR1 SGHTA and CDR2 FQGNSA come from the germline V gene. V lost 4 bases, J lost 6 bases, and 21 bases lay in between. CDR3 bases: TGTGCCAGCAGCTCCCCTCCGAGGGAACAGGGAGATGAAAAACTGTTTTTT. This codes for CASSSPPREQGDEKLFF.

This clone was seen more than once but under ten times. The J gene is TRBJ1-1, the V gene TRBV18; no firm D call. This CDR3 is 13 amino acids long. V lost 4 bases and J 0 bases, leaving 6 bases between the germline ends. Germline V gene data show CDR1 as KGHSH and CDR2 as LQKENI. The CDR3, as DNA: TGTGCCAGCTCACTGGCACTGAACACTGAAGCTTTCTTT. Translation: CASSLALNTEAFF.

This clone was detected a few times. The sample holds other DNA sequences that translate to the same CDR3. The chain carries TRBV7-9 and TRBJ1-1; no definite D call. Between the trimmed V and J ends, which lost 1 base and 1 base, there was a span of 4 bases. The germline V gene has CDR1 SEHNR and CDR2 FQNEAQ (reference sequence). The CDR3 is 13 amino acids. The CDR3: CASSLEQNTEAFF. The CDR3 DNA follows: TGTGCCAGCAGCTTAGAGCAGAACACTGAAGCTTTCTTT. Looking up the rest from reference TRBV7-9 and TRBJ1-1 gives the full variable domain: DTGVSQNPRHKITKRGQNVTFRCDPISEHNRLYWYRQTLGQGPEFLTYFQNEAQLEKSRLLSDRFSAERPKGSFSTLEIQRTEQGDSAMYLCASSLEQNTEAFFGQGTRLTVV.

The rearrangement joins TRBV29-1 to TRBJ2-1, with no clear D. Trimming stripped 3 bases from V and 12 bases from J, with 6 bases between. CDR3 size: 9 residues. The V gene's germline CDR1 is SQVTM and CDR2 ANQGSEA. The chain's CDR3 is CSVDSGQFF. Here the CDR3 DNA reads TGCAGCGTTGACAGTGGGCAGTTCTTC.

This clone appeared a few times. The J gene is TRBJ2-7, the V gene TRBV11-2, with D possibly matching TRBD2 (6 bases). The CDR3 runs to 15 residues. Germline assignment: CDR1 SGHAT and CDR2 FQNNGV. V was trimmed by 5 bases and J by 6 bases, leaving 20 bases between them. CDR3 nucleotides: TGTGCCAGCAGCACGGGGGACCGCCTGGTCCGCGAGCAGTACTTC. This codes for CASSTGDRLVREQYF.

This clone was detected only a few times. The chain carries TRBV9 and TRBJ2-1, with unresolved D. Deletions cut 0 bases from V and 12 bases from J, with 10 bases between. CDR3 size: 12 residues. Germline lookup yields CDR1 SGDLS and CDR2 YYNGEE. This chain's CDR3 is CASSVGGFAQFF. The CDR3 DNA sequence: TGTGCCAGCAGCGTAGGAGGTTTCGCGCAGTTCTTC.